This passage covers 25 T cell receptor beta chains from one sample sequenced in a study of T-cell memory formation after mild COVID-19. TCRdb itself ran the 5' RACE reads through MiXCR, one entry per CDR3 protein. The table includes fewer than 200,000 distinct CDR3 sequences, about 18% detected once. Sequenced sample: PBMCs or a T cell subset sorted from them (not recorded which). These receptors were obtained from a man aged 18 to 30 who had mild COVID-19 (a few samples of this study predate the infection). Cell type and time point are not known.

This clonotype was seen only a few times. The rearrangement links TRBV5-1 to TRBJ2-3, with D unresolved. Trimming took off 2 bases at V and 2 bases at J, with 9 bases between the two ends. The germline CDR1 and CDR2 sequences are SGHRS and YFSETQ. The CDR3 contains 14 residues. CDR3 amino acids: CASSFAQDTDTQYF. CDR3 sequence (DNA): TGCGCCAGCAGCTTTGCCCAGGACACAGATACGCAGTATTTT.

There are a few counts of this clonotype. The chain combines TRBV20-1 with TRBJ1-2; no reliable D call. The CDR3 totals 13 residues. Germline CDR1 DFQATT, CDR2 SNEGSKA (reference sequence). Trimming cost V 0 bases and J 7 bases, with 12 bases left between them. The CDR3 here is CSARDASSGGYTF. The CDR3 bases are TGCAGTGCTAGAGATGCATCCTCCGGTGGCTACACCTTC.

This clonotype was observed many times. This chain links TRBV5-1 with TRBJ2-3; 9 nucleotides agree with TRBD2. This CDR3 is built from 18 residues. Germline loops: CDR1 SGHRS, CDR2 YFSETQ. V shed 0 bases, J shed 0 bases, and the junction held 8 bases outside the gene matches. The CDR3, as DNA: TGCGCCAGCAGCTTGGCCCGTGGCGGGGGGGCTAGCACAGATACGCAGTATTTT. Translated: CASSLARGGGASTDTQYF.

This clonotype has at least ten counts. The chain joins TRBV6-6 to TRBJ2-3; D gene uncertain. V was trimmed by 6 bases and J by 0 bases, leaving 10 bases between them. Germline loops: CDR1 MNHNY, CDR2 SVGAGI (reference sequence). The length of the CDR3 is 14 residues. This CDR3 reads CASSQTLSTDTQYF. The DNA for the CDR3 is TGTGCCAGCAGCCAGACTCTTAGCACAGATACGCAGTATTTT.

This clonotype was detected only a few times. This chain uses TRBV6-6 with TRBJ1-5; 7 bases line up with TRBD1. The CDR3 length is 14 residues. With V trimmed by 4 bases and J by 2 bases, 2 bases remained unmatched. Germline lookup yields CDR1 MNHNY and CDR2 SVGAGI (reference sequence). The CDR3: CASSSGQGNQPQHF. CDR3 bases: TGTGCCAGCAGTTCCGGACAGGGCAATCAGCCCCAGCATTTT.

The chain links TRBV4-1 to TRBJ2-7; D tentatively reads TRBD1 or TRBD2 (6 bases each). The CDR3 is 17 amino acids. Germline loops: CDR1 MGHRA, CDR2 YSYEKL. V was cut by 1 base and J by 0 bases, with 16 bases left in between. The CDR3 loop reads CASSQGGIRGLSYEQYF. The CDR3 nucleotides are TGCGCCAGCAGCCAAGGGGGGATCCGGGGGCTCTCCTACGAGCAGTACTTC.

This clonotype was seen only a few times. The rearrangement joins TRBV20-1 to TRBJ2-3; D unclear. V dropped 6 bases and J dropped 4 bases, with 17 bases sitting between them. The CDR3 covers 14 residues. The germline V gene has CDR1 DFQATT and CDR2 SNEGSKA (reference sequence). The CDR3 here is CSAQAFGVADTQYF. DNA of the CDR3: TGCAGTGCCCAAGCCTTTGGGGTTGCAGATACGCAGTATTTT.

DNA for the CDR3: TGCAGTGCGGTCAAGACGGCCCGGGATGAGCAGTTCTTC. It codes for CSAVKTARDEQFF. The rearrangement links TRBV20-1 to TRBJ2-1; D gene unclear. The germline CDR1 and CDR2 sequences are DFQATT and SNEGSKA (reference sequence). The ends were cut back, 6 bases at V and 8 bases at J, with 17 bases in the middle. The CDR3 is made up of 13 amino acids.

This clonotype was seen a few times. J is TRBJ2-7 and V is TRBV7-9; TRBD1 matches at 7 bases. V lost 4 bases and J lost 0; bases outside the gene matches: 6. This CDR3 spans 15 amino acids. CDR1 is SEHNR, CDR2 FQNEAQ, per germline (reference sequence). CDR3: CASSSGTDFSYEQYF. The CDR3 region has the DNA TGTGCCAGCAGCTCCGGGACAGATTTCTCCTACGAGCAGTACTTC.

This clonotype has more than one count but fewer than ten. The rearrangement uses TRBV4-3 and TRBJ2-2; 9 nucleotides agree with TRBD2. V lost 0 bases and J lost 6; bases outside the gene matches: 5. The germline CDR1 and CDR2 sequences are LGHNA and YSLEER. The CDR3 covers 16 residues. CDR3 residues: CASSQEGTSPPGELFF. The CDR3 DNA is TGCGCCAGCAGCCAAGAGGGGACTAGCCCCCCCGGGGAGCTGTTTTTT.

This clonotype was counted ten times or more. The rearrangement uses TRBV7-2 and TRBJ2-3; D gene uncertain. V was cut by 4 bases and J by 6 bases, with 8 bases left in between. Per the germline V gene, CDR1 is SGHTA and CDR2 is FQGNSA. This CDR3 has 12 residues. CDR3: CASSWLRDTQYF. CDR3 nucleotide sequence: TGTGCCAGCAGCTGGCTTAGGGATACGCAGTATTTT.

This clonotype was counted only a few times. The rearrangement links TRBV28 to TRBJ2-7, with D tentatively TRBD2 (5 bases). V was clipped by 3 bases and J by 6 bases, with 12 bases between them. The CDR3 length is 13 residues. Germline V gives CDR1 MDHEN, CDR2 SYDVKM. This chain's CDR3 is CASSLGRSFEQYV. The DNA of the CDR3 is TGTGCCAGCAGTTTGGGGAGATCGTTCGAGCAGTACGTC.

The J gene is TRBJ2-5, the V gene TRBV6-2 or TRBV6-3; D is undetermined. With 8 bases removed from V and 5 bases from J, the gap between germline ends came to 12 bases. The germline CDR1 and CDR2 sequences are MNHEY and SVGEGT. The CDR3 runs to 12 residues. This chain's CDR3 is CASAASEETQYF. The CDR3 region has the DNA TGTGCCAGCGCCGCATCGGAGGAGACCCAGTACTTC.

This clonotype occurred many times. V and J are TRBV12-3 or TRBV12-4 and TRBJ2-5, with 7 bases aligning to TRBD1. Losses at the gene ends were 1 base for V and 2 bases for J; bases not matched to a gene: 1. This CDR3 is 14 amino acids long. Here the CDR3 reads CASSLEGAQETQYF. CDR3 nucleotide sequence: TGTGCCAGCAGTTTAGAGGGGGCACAAGAGACCCAGTACTTC.

V usage is TRBV7-9 and J usage is TRBJ1-3; 9 bases match TRBD1. Per the germline V gene, CDR1 is SEHNR and CDR2 is FQNEAQ (reference sequence). V shed 5 bases and J 9 bases; nucleotides not matched to a gene: 8. CDR3 length: 14 amino acids. The CDR3 nucleotides read TGTGCCAGCAGCCCCCGGACAGGGGTCATCACCATATATTTT. Its protein is CASSPRTGVITIYF.

CDR3 amino acids: CASSPGQVETQYF. CDR3 in DNA: TGTGCCAGCAGTCCGGGACAGGTTGAGACCCAGTACTTC. The chain is built from TRBV12-3 or TRBV12-4 and TRBJ2-5, with TRBD1 matching over 8 bases. V gave up 5 bases and J gave up 5 bases; unmatched junction bases: 4. The CDR3 has 13 amino acids.

In this sample, this clonotype turned up a few times. This chain links TRBV2 with TRBJ2-1; D not certain. CDR3 length: 12 amino acids. Trimming stripped 6 bases from V and 9 bases from J, with 12 bases between. Germline lookup yields CDR1 SNHLY and CDR2 FYNNEI. CDR3 sequence (DNA): TGTGCCAGCAGGCCAAGCCTGAGTGAGCAGTTCTTC. Translating it yields CASRPSLSEQFF.

The V gene is TRBV6-6, the J gene TRBJ1-1; D remains ambiguous. Trimming took off 6 bases at V and 6 bases at J, with 14 bases between the two ends. The CDR3 runs 13 residues. Germline V lookup: CDR1 MNHNY, CDR2 SVGAGI (reference sequence). For the CDR3, the DNA is TGTGCCAGCAGGGAGGTCCTTTCCCCTGAAGCTTTCTTT. Translated, it gives CASREVLSPEAFF.

The J gene is TRBJ1-2, the V gene TRBV6-6; D call uncertain. This CDR3 region has 14 residues. V was shortened by 4 bases and J by 4 bases, with 13 bases between the two germline ends. Germline loops: CDR1 MNHNY, CDR2 SVGAGI (reference sequence). The CDR3 sequence: CASSFVEGTYGYTF. The CDR3 coding sequence is TGTGCCAGCAGTTTTGTTGAGGGCACCTATGGCTACACCTTC.

The chain uses TRBV20-1 and TRBJ1-5, with D possibly TRBD1 on 5 matching bases. The V gene lost 4 bases and the J gene lost 4 bases, with 20 bases spanning the gap. This CDR3 is built from 16 residues. Per germline, CDR1 DFQATT and CDR2 SNEGSKA (reference sequence). For the CDR3, the DNA is TGCAGTGCTACGCCCTCGGGCAGGGTGGGGAATCAGCCCCAGCATTTT. This translates into CSATPSGRVGNQPQHF.

This clonotype has a handful of counts. The V gene is TRBV6-5, the J gene TRBJ2-5; D is unresolved. Germline CDR1 is MNHEY and CDR2 is SVGAGI. Trimming took 7 bases from V and 0 from J, leaving 3 bases between them. This CDR3 comprises 11 residues. In DNA, the CDR3 is TGTGCCAGCACCTACCAAGAGACCCAGTACTTC. Protein product: CASTYQETQYF.

This clonotype came up a few times. This chain connects TRBV7-2 to TRBJ2-1, with 8 bases lining up with TRBD2. CDR1 and CDR2 from the germline V gene are SGHTA and FQGNSA. Trimming removed 4 bases from V and 0 bases from J; junction bases left unmatched: 5. This CDR3 has 16 residues. Here the CDR3 reads CASSWVAGYSYNEQFF. The CDR3 nucleotides read TGTGCCAGCAGCTGGGTAGCGGGGTACTCCTACAATGAGCAGTTCTTC.

The chain employs TRBV7-2 and TRBJ2-3; D might be TRBD1 (6 bases). V lost 3 bases, J lost 0 bases, and 13 bases lay in between. CDR3 size: 16 residues. Germline V CDR1 and CDR2: SGHTA, FQGNSA. This CDR3 reads CASSFSWTESTDTQYF. CDR3 DNA sequence: TGTGCCAGCAGCTTTTCGTGGACAGAGAGCACAGATACGCAGTATTTT.

Ten or more counts support this clonotype. The chain couples TRBV20-1 to TRBJ1-5; no firm D call. V was trimmed by 6 bases and J by 0 bases, leaving 12 bases between them. This CDR3 comprises 14 residues. Germline V gene sequence: CDR1 DFQATT, CDR2 SNEGSKA (reference sequence). The CDR3 DNA is TGCAGTGCCGCGGGATCATATAGCAATCAGCCCCAGCATTTT. Translated: CSAAGSYSNQPQHF.

The sample holds a few counts of this clonotype. The chain uses TRBV7-8 and TRBJ2-5; either TRBD1 or TRBD2 may fit D (5 bases each). Trimming left V 2 bases short and J 5 bases short, with 9 bases between. Germline CDR1 SGHVS, CDR2 FQNEAQ. CDR3 length: 13 residues. DNA for the CDR3: TGTGCCAGCAGCTTATTCCGGGGCGAGACCCAGTACTTC. Protein product: CASSLFRGETQYF.